This T cell receptor beta chain was obtained from a study of shared clonotypes between healthy human individuals. V gave up 0 bases and J gave up 3 bases; unmatched junction bases: 7. CDR1 and CDR2 (germline): GTSNPN, SVGIG (reference sequence). This CDR3 is 15 amino acids long. Some clones are missing from TCRdb's copy, which holds only in-frame ones; the method was immunoSEQ multiplex PCR. The sample yields some 320,000 clones, roughly 84% seen once. Comments on this clone: Its antigen is unknown.

General study findings and limits: Generally, naive subsets came out with larger estimated richness than memory subsets.

V and J are TRBV30 and TRBJ2-7, with 8 positions matching TRBD2. Sequencing was done on a sample of memory CD8+ T cells sorted from blood. Subset in this sample: CD45RO+ cells pooled with CCR7-negative TemRA cells. This sequence was found in a man between 18 and 35 years old in good health. The CDR3 nucleotides read TGTGCCTGGAGTGTACCCGGCGGGGGGAACTACGAGCAGTACTTC. This translates into CAWSVPGGGNYEQYF. The whole variable domain, filled in from reference TRBV30 and TRBJ2-7, reads SQTIHQWPATLVQPVGSPLSLECTVEGTSNPNLYWYRQAAGRGLQLLFYSVGIGQISSEVPQNLSASRPQDRQFILSSKKLLLSDSGFYLCAWSVPGGGNYEQYFGPGTRLTVT.